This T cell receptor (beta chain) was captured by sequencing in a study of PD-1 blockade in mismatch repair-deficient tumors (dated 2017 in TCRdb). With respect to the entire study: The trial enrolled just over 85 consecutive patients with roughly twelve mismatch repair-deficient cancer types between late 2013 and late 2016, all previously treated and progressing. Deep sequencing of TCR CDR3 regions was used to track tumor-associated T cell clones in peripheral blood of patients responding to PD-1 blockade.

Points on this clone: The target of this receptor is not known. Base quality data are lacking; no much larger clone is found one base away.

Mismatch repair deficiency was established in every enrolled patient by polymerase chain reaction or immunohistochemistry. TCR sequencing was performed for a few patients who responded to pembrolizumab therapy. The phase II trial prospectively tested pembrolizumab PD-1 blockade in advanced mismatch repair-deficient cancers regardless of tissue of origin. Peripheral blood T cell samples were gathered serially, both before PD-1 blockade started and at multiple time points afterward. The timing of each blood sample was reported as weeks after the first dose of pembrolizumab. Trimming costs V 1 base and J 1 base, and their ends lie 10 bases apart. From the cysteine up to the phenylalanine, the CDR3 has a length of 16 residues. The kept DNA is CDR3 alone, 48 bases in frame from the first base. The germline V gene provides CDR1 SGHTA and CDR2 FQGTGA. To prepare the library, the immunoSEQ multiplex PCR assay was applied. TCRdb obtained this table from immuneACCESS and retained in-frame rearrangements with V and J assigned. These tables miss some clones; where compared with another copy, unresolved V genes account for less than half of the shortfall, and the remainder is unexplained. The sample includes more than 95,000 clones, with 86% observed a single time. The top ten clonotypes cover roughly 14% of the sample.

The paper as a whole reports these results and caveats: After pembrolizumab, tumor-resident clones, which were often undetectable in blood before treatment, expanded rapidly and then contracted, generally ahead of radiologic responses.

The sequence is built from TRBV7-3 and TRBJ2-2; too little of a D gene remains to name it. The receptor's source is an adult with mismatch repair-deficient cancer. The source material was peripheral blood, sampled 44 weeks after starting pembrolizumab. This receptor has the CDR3 CASSLNPAMNTGELFF. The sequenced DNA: TGTGCCAGCAGCTTAAACCCTGCCATGAACACCGGGGAGCTGTTTTTT.